Detailed here is one T cell receptor (beta chain). Amplified TCR beta CDR3 regions derived from RNA transcripts. First-round RT-PCR with HTBI primers amplified the TCR CDR3 region. Using its own MiXCR run on the multiplex PCR reads, TCRdb lists one record per CDR3 protein. The repertoire holds hundreds of thousands of distinct CDR3 sequences, with about 18% as singletons. This specimen belongs to a study of T cells in Graves' hyperthyroidism and ophthalmopathy. Study-wide background: Peripheral blood draws took place at initial diagnosis, ahead of any treatment.

V dropped 4 bases and J dropped 6 bases, with 12 bases sitting between them. The germline CDR1 and CDR2 sequences are LNHDA and SQIVND (reference sequence). This CDR3 has 13 amino acids. Exclusion of a patient resulted from uncontrolled infection, other autoimmune disease, pregnancy or lactation. Thyroid ultrasound and orbital computed tomography, with clinical symptoms and serum thyroxine and TRAb, informed diagnoses. V gene TRBV19 combines with J gene TRBJ1-1; D perhaps matches TRBD1 (5 bases). Sequenced material: blood. The clonotype was recovered from a man aged 40-49 years with Graves' hyperthyroidism. The CDR3 loop is CASSKRRGAEAFF. The CDR3 bases are TGTGCCAGTAGTAAGCGGAGGGGTGCTGAAGCTTTCTTT.